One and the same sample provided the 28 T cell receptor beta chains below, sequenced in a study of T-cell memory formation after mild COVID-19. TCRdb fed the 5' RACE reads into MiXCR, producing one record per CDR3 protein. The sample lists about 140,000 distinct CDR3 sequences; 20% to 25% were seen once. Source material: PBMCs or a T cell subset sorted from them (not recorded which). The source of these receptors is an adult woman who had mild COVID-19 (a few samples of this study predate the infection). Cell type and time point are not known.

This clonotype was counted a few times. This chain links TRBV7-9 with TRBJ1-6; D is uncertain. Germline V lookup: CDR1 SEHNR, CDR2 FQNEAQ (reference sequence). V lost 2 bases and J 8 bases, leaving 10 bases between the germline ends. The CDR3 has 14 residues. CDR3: CASSLSGLHSPLHF. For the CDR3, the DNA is TGTGCCAGCAGCTTAAGCGGCTTACATTCACCCCTCCACTTT.

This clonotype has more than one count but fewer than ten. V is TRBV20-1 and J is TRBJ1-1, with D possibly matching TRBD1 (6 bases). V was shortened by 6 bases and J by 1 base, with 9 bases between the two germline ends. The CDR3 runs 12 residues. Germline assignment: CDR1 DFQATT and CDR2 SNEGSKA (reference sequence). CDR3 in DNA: TGCAGTGCAAAGACAGGGAACACTGAAGCTTTCTTT. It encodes CSAKTGNTEAFF.

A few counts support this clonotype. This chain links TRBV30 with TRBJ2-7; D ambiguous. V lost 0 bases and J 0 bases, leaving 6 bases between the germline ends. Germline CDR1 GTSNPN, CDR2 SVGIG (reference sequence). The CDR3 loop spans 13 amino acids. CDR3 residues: CAWSVGASYEQYF. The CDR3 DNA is TGTGCCTGGAGTGTGGGCGCCTCCTACGAGCAGTACTTC.

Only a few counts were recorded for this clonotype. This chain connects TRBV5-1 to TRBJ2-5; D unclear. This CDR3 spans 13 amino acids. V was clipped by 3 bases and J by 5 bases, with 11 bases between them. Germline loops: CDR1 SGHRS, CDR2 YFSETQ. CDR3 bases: TGCGCCAGCAGCTCCCGAATTGGGGAGACCCAGTACTTC. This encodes CASSSRIGETQYF.

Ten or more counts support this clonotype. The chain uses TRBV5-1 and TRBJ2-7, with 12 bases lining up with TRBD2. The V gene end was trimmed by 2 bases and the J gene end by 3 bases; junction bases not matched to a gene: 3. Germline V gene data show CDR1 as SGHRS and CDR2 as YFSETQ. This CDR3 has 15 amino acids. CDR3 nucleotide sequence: TGCGCCAGCAGCTTAGGGACTAGCGGGTTCTACGAGCAGTACTTC. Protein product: CASSLGTSGFYEQYF.

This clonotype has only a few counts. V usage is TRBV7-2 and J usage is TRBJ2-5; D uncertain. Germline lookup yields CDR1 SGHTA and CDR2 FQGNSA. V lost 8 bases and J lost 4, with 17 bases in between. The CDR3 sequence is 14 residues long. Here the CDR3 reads CASSLTAWAETQYF. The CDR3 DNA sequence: TGTGCCAGCTCCCTCACCGCGTGGGCAGAGACCCAGTACTTC.

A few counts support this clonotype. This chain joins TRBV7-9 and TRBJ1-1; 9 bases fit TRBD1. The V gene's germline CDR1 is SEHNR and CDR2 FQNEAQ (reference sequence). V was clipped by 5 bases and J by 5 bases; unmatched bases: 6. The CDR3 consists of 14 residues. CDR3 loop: CASSPYRGLTEAFF. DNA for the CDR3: TGTGCCAGCAGCCCTTACAGGGGGCTGACTGAAGCTTTCTTT.

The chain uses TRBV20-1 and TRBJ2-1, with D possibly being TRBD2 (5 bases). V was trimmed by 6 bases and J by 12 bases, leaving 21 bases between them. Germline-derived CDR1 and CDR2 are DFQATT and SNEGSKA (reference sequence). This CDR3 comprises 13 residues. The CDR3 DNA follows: TGCAGTGCCCCCAATGCGGGCCCGCTGATGCAGTTCTTC. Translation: CSAPNAGPLMQFF.

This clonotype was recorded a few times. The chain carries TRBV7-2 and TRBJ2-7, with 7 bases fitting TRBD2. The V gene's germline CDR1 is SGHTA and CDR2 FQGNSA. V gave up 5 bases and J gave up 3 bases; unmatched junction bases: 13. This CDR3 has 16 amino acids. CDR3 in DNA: TGTGCCAGCAGCCCGACTAGCATCGGTAATCTCTACGAGCAGTACTTC. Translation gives CASSPTSIGNLYEQYF.

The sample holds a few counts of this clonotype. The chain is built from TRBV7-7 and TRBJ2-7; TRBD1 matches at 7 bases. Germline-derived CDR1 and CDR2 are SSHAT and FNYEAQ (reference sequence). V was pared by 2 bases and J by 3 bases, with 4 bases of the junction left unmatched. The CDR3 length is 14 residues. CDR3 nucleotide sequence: TGTGCCAGCAGCTTATCTTCAGGGGGCTACGAGCAGTACTTC. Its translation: CASSLSSGGYEQYF.

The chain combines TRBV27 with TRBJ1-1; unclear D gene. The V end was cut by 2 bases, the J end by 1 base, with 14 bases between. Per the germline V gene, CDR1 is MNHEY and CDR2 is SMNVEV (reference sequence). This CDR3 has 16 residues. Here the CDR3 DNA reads TGTGCCAGCAGTTTACTAGGTCTTCGGGCGAACACTGAAGCTTTCTTT. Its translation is CASSLLGLRANTEAFF.

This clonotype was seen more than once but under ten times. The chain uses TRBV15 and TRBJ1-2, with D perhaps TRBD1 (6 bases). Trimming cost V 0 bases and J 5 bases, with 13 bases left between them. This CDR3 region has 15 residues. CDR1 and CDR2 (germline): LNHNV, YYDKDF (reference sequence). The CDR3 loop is CATSRDSNRDYGYTF. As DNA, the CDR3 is TGTGCCACCAGCAGAGATTCGAACAGGGATTATGGCTACACCTTC.

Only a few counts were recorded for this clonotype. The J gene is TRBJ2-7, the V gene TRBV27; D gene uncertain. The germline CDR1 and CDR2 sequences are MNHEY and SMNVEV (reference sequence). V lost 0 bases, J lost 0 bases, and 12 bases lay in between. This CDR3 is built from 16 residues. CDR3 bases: TGTGCCAGCAGTTTATCGCTGGCCTCGAGCTCCTACGAGCAGTACTTC. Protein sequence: CASSLSLASSSYEQYF.

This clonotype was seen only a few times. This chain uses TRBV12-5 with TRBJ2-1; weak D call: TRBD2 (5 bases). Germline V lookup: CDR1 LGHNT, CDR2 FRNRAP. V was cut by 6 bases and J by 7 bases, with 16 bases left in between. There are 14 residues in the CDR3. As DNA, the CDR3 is TGTGCTAGTGGGCCCCCTAGCCCGGTGAATGAGCAGTTCTTC. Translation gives CASGPPSPVNEQFF.

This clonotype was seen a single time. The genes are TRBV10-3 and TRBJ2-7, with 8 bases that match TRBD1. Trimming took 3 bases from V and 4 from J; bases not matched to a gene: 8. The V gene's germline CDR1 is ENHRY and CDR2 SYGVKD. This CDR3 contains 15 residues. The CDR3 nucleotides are TGTGCCATCAGTGATCCCGGGACAGGAGCGTACGAGCAGTACTTC. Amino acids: CAISDPGTGAYEQYF.

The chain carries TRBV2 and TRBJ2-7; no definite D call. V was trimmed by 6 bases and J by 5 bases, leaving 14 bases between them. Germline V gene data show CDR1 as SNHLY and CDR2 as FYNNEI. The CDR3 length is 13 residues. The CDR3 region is CASRDPYPHEQYF. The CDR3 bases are TGTGCCAGCAGGGACCCATACCCCCACGAGCAGTACTTC.

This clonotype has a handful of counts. The CDR3 DNA is TGTGCCAGCAGCCAGGGGACTAGCGGGCTCTACGAGCAGTACTTC. Translation: CASSQGTSGLYEQYF. V gene TRBV14 combines with J gene TRBJ2-7; 12 bases fit TRBD2. CDR1 and CDR2 from the germline V gene are SGHDN and FVKESK. The V gene end was trimmed by 3 bases and the J gene end by 3 bases; junction bases not matched to a gene: 3. The CDR3 covers 15 residues.

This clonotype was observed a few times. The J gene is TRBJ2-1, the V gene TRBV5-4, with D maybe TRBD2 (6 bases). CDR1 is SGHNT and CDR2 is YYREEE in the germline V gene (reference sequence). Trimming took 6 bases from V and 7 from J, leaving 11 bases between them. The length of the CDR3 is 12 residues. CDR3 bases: TGTGCCAGCACCCTCGCGGGAAATGAGCAGTTCTTC. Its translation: CASTLAGNEQFF.

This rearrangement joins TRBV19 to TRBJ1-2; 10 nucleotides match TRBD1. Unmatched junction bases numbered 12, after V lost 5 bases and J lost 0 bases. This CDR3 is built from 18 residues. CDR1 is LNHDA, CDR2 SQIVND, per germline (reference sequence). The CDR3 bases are TGTGCCAGTAGTTTTACCGGGACAGGGGCTCTACCTAACTATGGCTACACCTTC. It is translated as CASSFTGTGALPNYGYTF.

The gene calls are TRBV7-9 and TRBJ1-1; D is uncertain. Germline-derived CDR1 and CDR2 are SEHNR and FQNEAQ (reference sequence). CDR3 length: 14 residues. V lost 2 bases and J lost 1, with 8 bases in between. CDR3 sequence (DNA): TGTGCCAGCAGCTTAACGGGCGAGAACACTGAAGCTTTCTTT. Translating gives CASSLTGENTEAFF.

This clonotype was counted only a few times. The CDR3 loop is CASSLGIAGEETQYF. Here the CDR3 DNA reads TGTGCCAGCAGCTTGGGGATAGCGGGGGAAGAGACCCAGTACTTC. The genes are TRBV7-9 and TRBJ2-5; TRBD2 aligns across 9 bases. Germline loops: CDR1 SEHNR, CDR2 FQNEAQ (reference sequence). V lost 3 bases, J lost 3 bases, and 5 bases stayed unmatched. The length of the CDR3 is 15 residues.

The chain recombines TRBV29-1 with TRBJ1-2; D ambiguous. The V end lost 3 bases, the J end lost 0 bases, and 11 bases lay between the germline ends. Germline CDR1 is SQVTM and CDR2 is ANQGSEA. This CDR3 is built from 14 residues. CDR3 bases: TGCAGCGTTGAGATCCCTTGGGCTAACTATGGCTACACCTTC. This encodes CSVEIPWANYGYTF.

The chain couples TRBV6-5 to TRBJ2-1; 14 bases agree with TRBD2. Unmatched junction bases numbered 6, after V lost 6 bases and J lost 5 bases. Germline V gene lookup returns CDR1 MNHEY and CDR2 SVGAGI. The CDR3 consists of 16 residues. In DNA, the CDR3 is TGTGCCAGCAGACTGACTAGCGGGAGGGTAGACAATGAGCAGTTCTTC. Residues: CASRLTSGRVDNEQFF.

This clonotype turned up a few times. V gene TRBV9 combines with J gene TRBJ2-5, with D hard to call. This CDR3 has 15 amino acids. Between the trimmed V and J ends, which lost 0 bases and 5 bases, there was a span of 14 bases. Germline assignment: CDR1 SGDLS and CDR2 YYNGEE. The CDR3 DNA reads TGTGCCAGCAGCGTAGGGCGCCAAGACTGGGAGACCCAGTACTTC. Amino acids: CASSVGRQDWETQYF.

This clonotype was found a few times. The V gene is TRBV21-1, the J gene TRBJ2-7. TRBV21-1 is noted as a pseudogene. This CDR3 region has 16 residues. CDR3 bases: TGTGCCAGCAGCAAAGTAGGTACAGAAAGTTCCTACGAGCAGTACTTC. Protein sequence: CASSKVGTESSYEQYF.

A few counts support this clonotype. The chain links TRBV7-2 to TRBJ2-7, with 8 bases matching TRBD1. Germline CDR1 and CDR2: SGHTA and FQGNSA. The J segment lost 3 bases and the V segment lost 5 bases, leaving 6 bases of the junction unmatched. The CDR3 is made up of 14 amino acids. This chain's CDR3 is CASSTWTGSYEQYF. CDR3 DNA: TGTGCCAGCAGCACCTGGACAGGGAGCTACGAGCAGTACTTC.

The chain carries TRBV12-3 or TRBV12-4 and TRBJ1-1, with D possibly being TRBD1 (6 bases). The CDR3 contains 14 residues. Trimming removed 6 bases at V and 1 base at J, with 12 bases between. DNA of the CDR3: TGTGCCAGCAGCATACAGGGAAGGAACACTGAAGCTTTCTTT. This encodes CASSIQGRNTEAFF.

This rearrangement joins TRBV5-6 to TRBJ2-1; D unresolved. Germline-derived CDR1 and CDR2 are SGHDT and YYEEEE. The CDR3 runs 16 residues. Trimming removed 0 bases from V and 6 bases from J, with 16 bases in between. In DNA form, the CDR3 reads TGTGCCAGCAGCTTGGAACTTACTACGAGGATCAATGAGCAGTTCTTC. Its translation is CASSLELTTRINEQFF.